The clone carrying this T cell receptor beta chain was counted many times. What it binds is unknown. V was trimmed by 5 bases and J by 2 bases, leaving 8 bases between them. There are 13 residues in the CDR3. Looked up from germline, CDR1 is SEHNR and CDR2 is FQNEAQ (reference sequence). The sample belongs to a study of regulatory T cells in long-lasting Graves disease. Regarding the study as a whole: Possibly, too few samples lowered accuracy.

Investigators prepared the TCR beta libraries by applying iRepertoire HTBI primers and Arm-PCR of CDR3 regions. Using its own MiXCR run on the multiplex PCR reads, TCRdb lists one record per CDR3 protein. The sample carries 400,000 to 500,000 distinct CDR3 sequences, about 16% recorded once. Time point given: newly diagnosed GD, antithyroid drugs for less than 3 months. RNA from PBMCs was the source of the TCR library. Patients hailed from an endocrinology department in Xi'an, China. The sample also formed part of further work on T cells in Graves' hyperthyroidism and ophthalmopathy. From that paper: Lactation, pregnancy, other autoimmune disease or uncontrolled infection led to exclusion of patients.

This specimen consisted of peripheral blood mononuclear cells (PBMCs), obtained at new diagnosis, from a patient treated with antithyroid drugs. This TCR was recovered from a woman aged 30 to 39 with Graves disease. This rearrangement joins TRBV7-9 to TRBJ2-3, with a weak D call TRBD1 (6 bases). CDR3 residues: CASSRDITDTQYF. In DNA form, the CDR3 reads TGTGCCAGCAGCAGGGACATCACAGATACGCAGTATTTT.